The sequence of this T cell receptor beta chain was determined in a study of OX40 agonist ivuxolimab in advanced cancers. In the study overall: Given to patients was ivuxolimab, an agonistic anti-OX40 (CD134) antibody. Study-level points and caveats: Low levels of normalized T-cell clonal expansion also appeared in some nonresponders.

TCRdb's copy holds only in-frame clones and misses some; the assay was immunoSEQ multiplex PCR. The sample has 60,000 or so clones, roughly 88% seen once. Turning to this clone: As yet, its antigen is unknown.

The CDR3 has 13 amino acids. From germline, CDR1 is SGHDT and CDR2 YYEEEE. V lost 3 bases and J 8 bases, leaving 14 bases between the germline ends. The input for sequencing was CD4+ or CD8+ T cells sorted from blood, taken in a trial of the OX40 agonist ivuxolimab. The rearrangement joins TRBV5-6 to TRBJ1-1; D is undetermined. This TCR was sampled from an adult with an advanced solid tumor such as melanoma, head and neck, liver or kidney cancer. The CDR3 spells CASSSRRGSEAFF. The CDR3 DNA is TGTGCCAGCAGCTCACGGCGGGGATCCGAAGCTTTCTTT.